This T cell receptor beta chain was identified in a study of control samples from healthy donors and cancer patients. This CDR3 is 13 amino acids long. CDR1 and CDR2 (germline): DFQATT, SNEGSKA (reference sequence). V lost 3 bases, J lost 1 base, and 9 bases lay in between. Sequencing was performed with immunoSEQ multiplex PCR; in TCRdb, only in-frame clones are kept and a portion is missing. The sample includes roughly 170,000 clones, 88% seen only once; the top ten take roughly 5.3%. This chain connects TRBV20-1 to TRBJ2-5; a weak D match, TRBD1 (6 bases). Sequenced input: blood. The clonotype was recovered from a woman aged 30 to 39 in good health. CDR3 in amino acids: CSASRGGQETQYF. The CDR3 DNA reads TGCAGTGCTAGTAGAGGGGGCCAAGAGACCCAGTACTTC.